A single sample gave rise to the 13 T cell receptor beta chains below, sequenced in a study of cytomegalovirus exposure and HLA in healthy donors (dated by TCRdb to the late 2010s). The method behind the library was the immunoSEQ multiplex PCR assay. A mixture of 60 forward primers for TCR Vbeta segments and 13 reverse primers for TCR Jbeta segments was used in the multiplex PCR. In its TCRdb copy, this immuneACCESS table keeps in-frame sequences only and misses some clones. Where compared with another copy, unresolved V genes explain less than half of these, and the others have no known cause. This sample has more than 95,000 clones in its table, and roughly 80% of those were observed once. The leading ten clones occupy 4% of the sample. Material: PBMCs. Every receptor here comes from a man between 18 and 29 years old in good health and CMV-seropositive.

This clone appeared a single time. The chain combines TRBV18 with TRBJ2-2; tentative D call: TRBD1 (6 bases). This CDR3 contains 14 residues. V was cut by 8 bases and J by 3 bases, with 13 bases left in between. Germline CDR1 KGHSH, CDR2 LQKENI. The chain's CDR3 is CASTGSRDTGELFF. The CDR3 DNA sequence: TGTGCCAGCACAGGGTCCAGGGACACCGGGGAGCTGTTTTTT.

The rearrangement links TRBV19 to TRBJ1-2; 9 bases map to TRBD1. Trimming removed 7 bases from V and 2 bases from J; junction bases left unmatched: 8. This CDR3 has 15 amino acids. Germline lookup yields CDR1 LNHDA and CDR2 SQIVND (reference sequence). The CDR3 sequence is CASTRGGQGNYGYTF. For the CDR3, the DNA is TGTGCCAGTACCCGGGGGGGACAGGGCAACTATGGCTACACCTTC.

This sequence joins TRBV7-8 and TRBJ2-3; weak D call: TRBD2 (5 bases). Germline CDR1 is SGHVS and CDR2 is FQNEAQ. V shed 5 bases and J shed 1 base, with 13 bases lying between them. CDR3 length equals 15 residues. CDR3 sequence (DNA): TGTGCCAGCAGCCCGAGGACTCCGGGCACAGATACGCAGTATTTT. Encoded protein: CASSPRTPGTDTQYF. Using reference TRBV7-8 and TRBJ2-3 for the parts outside the CDR3, the full variable domain is GAGVSQSPRYKVAKRGQDVALRCDPISGHVSLFWYQQALGQGPEFLTYFQNEAQLDKSGLPSDRFFAERPEGSVSTLKIQRTQQEDSAVYLCASSPRTPGTDTQYFGPGTRLTVL.

The V call is TRBV4-2, the J call TRBJ1-3; a weak D match, TRBD1 (5 bases). The germline gives CDR1 LGHNA, CDR2 YNFKEQ. Trimming left V 0 bases short and J 0 bases short, with 12 bases between. CDR3 length: 17 residues. The DNA for the CDR3 is TGTGCCAGCAGCCAAGATTTGGTGGGGCTCTCTGGAAACACCATATATTTT. It specifies CASSQDLVGLSGNTIYF.

The CDR3 DNA reads TGTGCCAGCAGCCGAATGGACAGTTTCAGCTCCTATAATTCACCCCTCCACTTT. Its protein product is CASSRMDSFSSYNSPLHF. This chain uses TRBV7-2 with TRBJ1-6, with TRBD1 as a possible D gene (6 bases). The CDR3 consists of 18 residues. The germline V and J ends were trimmed by 5 bases and 0 bases, with 17 bases remaining between them. CDR1 and CDR2 (germline): SGHTA, FQGNSA.

The CDR3: CASANGVAYNEQFF. In nucleotides, the CDR3 is TGCGCCAGCGCCAACGGAGTTGCATACAATGAGCAGTTCTTC. The rearrangement uses TRBV5-1 and TRBJ2-1; unclear D gene. Germline V gives CDR1 SGHRS, CDR2 YFSETQ. The CDR3 runs 14 residues. Deletions cut 7 bases from V and 4 bases from J, with 15 bases between. The full variable domain, rest sourced from reference TRBV5-1 and TRBJ2-1, is KAGVTQTPRYLIKTRGQQVTLSCSPISGHRSVSWYQQTPGQGLQFLFEYFSETQRNKGNFPGRFSGRQFSNSRSEMNVSTLELGDSALYLCASANGVAYNEQFFGPGTRLTVL.

The V and J genes are TRBV7-2 and TRBJ1-4; D may be TRBD1 (5 bases). This CDR3 is built from 16 residues. V was shortened by 4 bases and J by 3 bases, with 15 bases between the two germline ends. Germline V gene lookup returns CDR1 SGHTA and CDR2 FQGNSA. In DNA form, the CDR3 reads TGTGCCAGCAGCTGGACGGGGGATCGCGCTAATGAAAAACTGTTTTTT. Protein: CASSWTGDRANEKLFF.

This clone was seen a single time. The rearrangement joins TRBV29-1 to TRBJ2-7, with D uncertain. The germline gives CDR1 SQVTM, CDR2 ANQGSEA. The CDR3 has 12 amino acids. Trimming left V 5 bases short and J 1 base short, with 9 bases between. The CDR3 sequence is CSVQTGSYEQYF. The CDR3 bases are TGCAGCGTTCAGACCGGGTCCTACGAGCAGTACTTC.

This sequence joins TRBV4-2 and TRBJ2-7, with D tentatively TRBD1 (5 bases). This CDR3 has 15 residues. V was pared by 3 bases and J by 0 bases, with 12 bases between. CDR1 and CDR2 (germline): LGHNA, YNFKEQ. In nucleotides, the CDR3 is TGTGCCAGCAGCCAGGTAACAGGTTACTCCTACGAGCAGTACTTC. Translation gives CASSQVTGYSYEQYF.

This clone was seen only once. This chain uses TRBV2 with TRBJ1-1; D is undetermined. Deletions cut 2 bases from V and 1 base from J, with 8 bases between. The CDR3 loop spans 14 amino acids. Germline V gene sequence: CDR1 SNHLY, CDR2 FYNNEI. The CDR3, as DNA: TGTGCCAGCAGTGAAACTTCTCCGAACACTGAAGCTTTCTTT. Amino acids: CASSETSPNTEAFF.

J is TRBJ2-6 and V is TRBV27; TRBD1 aligns across 7 bases. The CDR3 sequence is 18 residues long. V shed 5 bases and J 1 base; nucleotides not matched to a gene: 11. Germline V gives CDR1 MNHEY, CDR2 SMNVEV (reference sequence). CDR3 sequence reads: CASSINRGFGSGANVLTF. The CDR3 coding sequence is TGTGCCAGCAGTATTAACAGGGGATTCGGATCTGGGGCCAACGTCCTGACTTTC.

The chain links TRBV7-2 to TRBJ2-4; D unclear. This CDR3 spans 13 amino acids. Germline CDR1 and CDR2: SGHTA and FQGNSA. V was cut by 1 base and J by 7 bases, with 8 bases left in between. CDR3 protein: CASSLGVSNIQYF. CDR3 sequence (DNA): TGTGCCAGCAGCTTAGGTGTTTCGAACATTCAGTACTTC.

The chain uses TRBV4-2 and TRBJ2-3, with D hard to call. V shed 4 bases and J shed 0 bases, with 14 bases lying between them. Germline assignment: CDR1 LGHNA and CDR2 YNFKEQ. This CDR3 is built from 16 residues. CDR3: CASSLPGLGSTDTQYF. The CDR3 DNA reads as TGTGCCAGCAGCCTCCCTGGTCTAGGAAGCACAGATACGCAGTATTTT.